Following are 24 T cell receptor beta chains from one sample sequenced in a study of shared clonotypes between healthy human individuals. Terminally differentiated effector memory CD45RA+ cells were left out of the naive CD8 fraction, which was CD45RO-negative and positively selected for CCR7. The protocol was immunoSEQ multiplex PCR, while the TCRdb copy is restricted to in-frame clones and leaves out a portion. This repertoire shows some 1,900,000 clones, around 96% found once; its top ten account for less than 1.5%. What was sequenced was naive CD8+ T cells sorted from blood. These receptors were collected from a young man in good health.

Note on this clone: This sample also contains other DNA sequences that code for the same CDR3. The CDR3 here is CASSSTYGYTF. The CDR3 DNA reads TGTGCCAGCAGTTCGACCTATGGCTACACCTTC. The rearrangement joins TRBV9 to TRBJ1-2; unclear D gene. The V gene lost 5 bases and the J gene lost 4 bases, with 6 bases spanning the gap. The CDR3 length is 11 residues. The germline V gene has CDR1 SGDLS and CDR2 YYNGEE. Full variable domain (remainder filled in from reference TRBV9 and TRBJ1-2): DSGVTQTPKHLITATGQRVTLRCSPRSGDLSVYWYQQSLDQGLQFLIQYYNGEERAKGNILERFSAQQFPDLHSELNLSSLELGDSALYFCASSSTYGYTFGSGTRLTVV.

This clone was observed once. At the DNA level, this CDR3 is encoded by other sequences in the same sample as well. V usage is TRBV6-1 and J usage is TRBJ2-7; TRBD2 might be the D (5 bases). The CDR3 is 13 residues long. Trimming removed 2 bases at V and 2 bases at J, with 7 bases between. CDR1 and CDR2 from the germline V gene are MNHNS and SASEGT. CDR3 protein: CASSEMRAYEQYF. In DNA, the CDR3 is TGTGCCAGCAGTGAAATGAGGGCCTACGAGCAGTACTTC.

The chain is built from TRBV6-1 and TRBJ2-7; 7 bases match TRBD1. Per germline, CDR1 MNHNS and CDR2 SASEGT. This CDR3 spans 12 amino acids. The V gene end was trimmed by 4 bases and the J gene end by 7 bases; junction bases not matched to a gene: 4. This chain's CDR3 is CASSGDRFEQYF. The CDR3 nucleotides are TGTGCCAGCAGTGGGGACAGATTTGAGCAGTACTTC.

Note on this clone: Additional DNA sequences in this sample encode the identical CDR3. The rearrangement links TRBV2 to TRBJ2-1; D is ambiguous. The CDR3 is made up of 15 amino acids. V shed 0 bases and J shed 0 bases, with 6 bases lying between them. Germline V lookup: CDR1 SNHLY, CDR2 FYNNEI. CDR3 in DNA: TGTGCCAGCAGTGAAGCGGGTAGCTCCTACAATGAGCAGTTCTTC. Protein: CASSEAGSSYNEQFF.

This rearrangement joins TRBV11-2 to TRBJ2-1, with 9 bases aligning to TRBD2. V trimming: 3 bases; J trimming: 7 bases; junction bases outside the gene matches: 7. Germline V lookup: CDR1 SGHAT, CDR2 FQNNGV. This CDR3 comprises 15 residues. The DNA of the CDR3 is TGTGCCAGCAGCTTCCGGGGACTAGCTAAAAATGAGCAGTTCTTC. It translates to CASSFRGLAKNEQFF.

This chain links TRBV7-9 with TRBJ2-1; no clear D. Trimming stripped 7 bases from V and 5 bases from J, with 12 bases between. This CDR3 comprises 13 residues. Germline V CDR1 and CDR2: SEHNR, FQNEAQ (reference sequence). This CDR3 is CASTEPEDNEQFF. The CDR3 nucleotides read TGTGCCAGCACCGAGCCGGAAGACAATGAGCAGTTCTTC. The full variable domain, its missing parts supplied by reference TRBV7-9 and TRBJ2-1, is DTGVSQNPRHKITKRGQNVTFRCDPISEHNRLYWYRQTLGQGPEFLTYFQNEAQLEKSRLLSDRFSAERPKGSFSTLEIQRTEQGDSAMYLCASTEPEDNEQFFGPGTRLTVL.

This sequence joins TRBV27 and TRBJ1-1; 7 bases match TRBD1. V shed 4 bases and J 1 base; nucleotides not matched to a gene: 6. In germline, CDR1 is MNHEY, CDR2 SMNVEV (reference sequence). The CDR3 extends over 15 amino acids. The CDR3 DNA reads TGTGCCAGCAGTTCGAGGACAGGTACGAACACTGAAGCTTTCTTT. This sequence encodes CASSSRTGTNTEAFF.

V usage is TRBV19 and J usage is TRBJ2-1, with D unclear. The CDR3 totals 12 residues. Germline lookup yields CDR1 LNHDA and CDR2 SQIVND (reference sequence). Trimming cost V 3 bases and J 8 bases, with 8 bases left between them. This CDR3 is CASSMGSDEQFF. DNA for the CDR3: TGTGCCAGTAGTATGGGGTCGGATGAGCAGTTCTTC. The entire variable domain, with the rest obtained from reference TRBV19 and TRBJ2-1, is as follows: DGGITQSPKYLFRKEGQNVTLSCEQNLNHDAMYWYRQDPGQGLRLIYYSQIVNDFQKGDIAEGYSVSREKKESFPLTVTSAQKNPTAFYLCASSMGSDEQFFGPGTRLTVL.

V usage is TRBV7-9 and J usage is TRBJ1-1, with no clear D. In germline, CDR1 is SEHNR, CDR2 FQNEAQ (reference sequence). Trimming cost V 4 bases and J 7 bases, with 4 bases left between them. This CDR3 comprises 10 residues. The DNA for the CDR3 is TGTGCCAGCAGCTCCGGTGAAGCTTTCTTT. Protein: CASSSGEAFF.

CDR3 nucleotide sequence: TGTGCCAGCAGCCAGGGAACTAGCGGGGACACCGGGGAGCTGTTTTTT. As protein: CASSQGTSGDTGELFF. V gene TRBV4-2 combines with J gene TRBJ2-2; 10 bases are a match to TRBD2. This CDR3 spans 16 amino acids. Germline V gives CDR1 LGHNA, CDR2 YNFKEQ. Trimming cost V 3 bases and J 3 bases; bases outside gene matches: 4.

The J gene is TRBJ1-2, the V gene TRBV5-4; 10 positions match TRBD1. CDR1 and CDR2 from the germline V gene are SGHNT and YYREEE (reference sequence). V was clipped by 0 bases and J by 9 bases; unmatched bases: 8. The CDR3 contains 15 residues. The CDR3 DNA is TGTGCCAGCAGCTTGGCCGCGGACAGGGGGTTAAGCTACACCTTC. Its translation is CASSLAADRGLSYTF. The full variable domain, completed using reference TRBV5-4 and TRBJ1-2, is ETGVTQSPTHLIKTRGQQVTLRCSSQSGHNTVSWYQQALGQGPQFIFQYYREEENGRGNFPPRFSGLQFPNYSSELNVNALELDDSALYLCASSLAADRGLSYTFGSGTRLTVV.

The V gene is TRBV19, the J gene TRBJ2-1; a weak D match, TRBD2 (7 bases). Trimming pared 0 bases from V and 6 bases from J, leaving 18 bases between. The CDR3 runs 17 residues. Germline CDR1 reads LNHDA; CDR2 reads SQIVND (reference sequence). The CDR3 region has the DNA TGTGCCAGTAGTATAGACGTGGCGAGGGGGGGCCTCAATGAGCAGTTCTTC. Translated: CASSIDVARGGLNEQFF.

The chain joins TRBV5-1 to TRBJ1-2; D is unclear. The CDR3 totals 15 residues. The ends were cut back, 4 bases at V and 0 bases at J, with 13 bases in the middle. CDR1 is SGHRS and CDR2 is YFSETQ in the germline V gene. The CDR3 loop reads CASSPGKAPNYGYTF. Written as DNA, the CDR3 is TGCGCCAGCAGCCCCGGGAAGGCTCCTAACTATGGCTACACCTTC.

The V and J genes are TRBV5-6 and TRBJ2-2, with 8 bases that match TRBD2. There are 17 residues in the CDR3. Looked up from germline, CDR1 is SGHDT and CDR2 is YYEEEE. With V trimmed by 4 bases and J by 5 bases, 13 bases remained unmatched. The CDR3 DNA reads as TGTGCCAGCAGCCCCGACGGGACTAGGGGCCCGACCGGGGAGCTGTTTTTT. Its translation is CASSPDGTRGPTGELFF.

This clone was seen just once. The chain couples TRBV14 to TRBJ2-7; D is unclear. The CDR3 runs to 14 residues. Trimming removed 0 bases from V and 2 bases from J, with 8 bases in between. CDR1 and CDR2 (germline): SGHDN, FVKESK. The CDR3 spells CASSQEKGPYEQYF. The CDR3 DNA sequence: TGTGCCAGCAGCCAAGAAAAAGGGCCCTACGAGCAGTACTTC.

This clone was picked up a small number of times. Other DNA sequences in the sample encode the same CDR3. This chain connects TRBV7-9 to TRBJ2-7, with D maybe TRBD2 (5 bases). The CDR3 runs to 13 residues. Trimming stripped 3 bases from V and 1 base from J, with 7 bases between. The germline gives CDR1 SEHNR, CDR2 FQNEAQ (reference sequence). CDR3 in amino acids: CASSLGESYEQYF. The CDR3 DNA follows: TGTGCCAGCAGCTTGGGAGAGTCCTACGAGCAGTACTTC.

On this clone itself: Other nucleotide sequences from this sample produce the same CDR3. DNA for the CDR3: TGTGCCAGCAGTTGGACTTCCTACGAGCAGTACTTC. Residues: CASSWTSYEQYF. The rearrangement links TRBV11-2 to TRBJ2-7, with a possible D match to TRBD2 (5 bases). V shed 6 bases and J shed 1 base, with 7 bases lying between them. This CDR3 spans 12 amino acids. Germline V gene lookup returns CDR1 SGHAT and CDR2 FQNNGV.

V usage is TRBV28 and J usage is TRBJ2-3; the D gene is possibly TRBD2 (5 bases). The CDR3 is 13 amino acids. Germline CDR1 and CDR2: MDHEN and SYDVKM. V was cut by 5 bases and J by 3 bases, with 9 bases left in between. The CDR3 DNA reads TGTGCCAGCAGTGGGAGATGGACAGATACGCAGTATTTT. It is translated as CASSGRWTDTQYF.

This clone was seen a single time. The rearrangement links TRBV4-1 to TRBJ2-5, with unresolved D. The CDR3 length is 13 residues. V shed 0 bases and J shed 5 bases, with 7 bases lying between them. CDR1 and CDR2 from the germline V gene are MGHRA and YSYEKL. The CDR3 nucleotides read TGCGCCAGCAGCCAAGAGAAGATGGAGACCCAGTACTTC. It translates to CASSQEKMETQYF.

The genes are TRBV6-5 and TRBJ2-2; a possible D gene is TRBD2 (6 bases). The CDR3 spans 15 residues. Germline CDR1 is MNHEY and CDR2 is SVGAGI. V shed 2 bases and J shed 4 bases, with 11 bases lying between them. CDR3: CASSYAGYGTGELFF. The CDR3 nucleotides read TGTGCCAGCAGTTACGCGGGGTACGGCACCGGGGAGCTGTTTTTT.

The J gene is TRBJ2-7, the V gene TRBV28, with 7 bases aligning to TRBD1. The CDR3 is made up of 15 amino acids. V lost 6 bases to trimming and J lost 3 bases; unmatched junction nucleotides: 11. CDR1 is MDHEN and CDR2 is SYDVKM in the germline V gene. The CDR3 sequence is CASSSVQGIVYEQYF. For the CDR3, the DNA is TGTGCCAGCAGCTCCGTACAGGGGATAGTCTACGAGCAGTACTTC.

CDR3 in amino acids: CAWGGTGMNTEAFF. CDR3 bases: TGTGCCTGGGGAGGGACAGGGATGAACACTGAAGCTTTCTTT. V is TRBV30 and J is TRBJ1-1; 9 bases align to TRBD1. The CDR3 runs to 14 residues. Germline-derived CDR1 and CDR2 are GTSNPN and SVGIG (reference sequence). J lost 0 bases, V lost 5 bases, and 4 bases had no gene match.

This chain joins TRBV28 and TRBJ2-7; D gene unclear. This CDR3 has 12 residues. Germline V gene data show CDR1 as MDHEN and CDR2 as SYDVKM. The V end was cut by 5 bases, the J end by 6 bases, with 11 bases between. CDR3 loop: CASSPPQPEQYF. CDR3 in DNA: TGTGCCAGCAGTCCCCCTCAGCCCGAGCAGTACTTC.

CDR3 region: CASSLYPEVGDRTYEQYF. Written as DNA, the CDR3 is TGCGCCAGCAGCTTGTATCCAGAGGTCGGGGACAGAACCTACGAGCAGTACTTC. This chain uses TRBV5-1 with TRBJ2-7, with TRBD1 identical over 7 bases. CDR3 length: 18 residues. Germline V CDR1 and CDR2: SGHRS, YFSETQ. Trimming at V came to 1 base and at J to 2 bases, leaving 15 bases not matched to a gene.